This T cell receptor (beta chain) came from a study of blood T cell repertoires in COVID-19. Across the whole study: Acute and convalescent COVID-19 specimens originated in the United States, Italy and Spain. The analysed material was cDNA or gDNA that came from T cells, B-cell-depleted T cells, or PBMCs.

Trimming removed 3 bases from V and 2 bases from J; junction bases left unmatched: 4. The CDR3 extends over 14 amino acids. Per the germline V gene, CDR1 is SGHVS and CDR2 is FNYEAQ. Original methodology: Reference gene primer amplification in the assay estimated nucleated cell counts. Repertoires were generated with immunoSEQ multiplex PCR, while TCRdb's copy carries only in-frame clones and drops some. V and J calls and clone size are copied from that table; D and trimming were computed from the DNA. Of about 270,000 clones in the sample, 86% are singletons; the top ten hold about 12%. Seattle patient enrollment occurred during active infection, with longitudinal follow-up thereafter.

Sequencing was done on a sample of peripheral blood. The V call is TRBV7-6, the J call TRBJ2-7; TRBD2 matches 7 bases. The TCR originated in a woman aged 25 to 39 with COVID-19, enrolled during active disease. CDR3 coding DNA: TGTGCCAGCAGCTTTCGGCGGGGGACCTACGAGCAGTACTTC. Amino acids: CASSFRRGTYEQYF.